These 12 T cell receptor beta chains originate from one sample sequenced in a study of blood T cell repertoires in COVID-19. The method was immunoSEQ multiplex PCR; TCRdb's version includes in-frame clones alone and lacks a portion of them. The sample contains 200,000 or so clones, over 75% of which appear only once. Sequencing was performed on PBMCs or T cells enriched from blood (not recorded which). Every receptor here comes from a woman in her twenties or thirties who had been exposed to COVID-19.

The chain uses TRBV11-3 and TRBJ2-1; D possibly corresponds to TRBD2 (7 bases). V lost 3 bases, J lost 9 bases, and 15 bases lay in between. This CDR3 comprises 14 residues. Germline loops: CDR1 SGHNT, CDR2 YENEEA. CDR3 bases: TGTGCCAGCAGCTTTGGGAACAGGGAGGGTGAGCAGTTCTTC. Protein sequence: CASSFGNREGEQFF.

The rearrangement uses TRBV5-4 and TRBJ1-2; D is unresolved. Germline values: CDR1 SGHNT, CDR2 YYREEE (reference sequence). The germline V and J ends were trimmed by 2 bases and 0 bases, with 11 bases remaining between them. The CDR3 runs 15 residues. CDR3 nucleotide sequence: TGTGCCAGCAGCTTCGGGGAGCTTACTAACTATGGCTACACCTTC. It encodes CASSFGELTNYGYTF. Drawing the rest from reference TRBV5-4 and TRBJ1-2, the complete variable domain is ETGVTQSPTHLIKTRGQQVTLRCSSQSGHNTVSWYQQALGQGPQFIFQYYREEENGRGNFPPRFSGLQFPNYSSELNVNALELDDSALYLCASSFGELTNYGYTFGSGTRLTVV.

The chain recombines TRBV18 with TRBJ2-5; TRBD2 agrees at 10 bases. There are 17 residues in the CDR3. Germline V gene sequence: CDR1 KGHSH, CDR2 LQKENI. Losses at the gene ends were 2 bases for V and 5 bases for J; bases not matched to a gene: 11. In nucleotides, the CDR3 is TGTGCCAGCTCACCAAACCCTAGCGGGAGAGGTGGGGAGACCCAGTACTTC. Its protein product is CASSPNPSGRGGETQYF.

The DNA of the CDR3 is TGTGCCAGCAGTTTATTGAGGGTAGGGCAATCCTACGAGCAGTACTTC. Its protein is CASSLLRVGQSYEQYF. The rearrangement links TRBV28 to TRBJ2-7, with TRBD2 as a possible D gene (5 bases). V was trimmed by 1 base and J by 1 base, leaving 14 bases between them. CDR3 length equals 16 residues. Germline V gene lookup returns CDR1 MDHEN and CDR2 SYDVKM.

The chain uses TRBV9 and TRBJ2-2, with 9 bases matching TRBD1. The ends lost 4 bases at V and 1 base at J; junction bases unmatched: 8. This CDR3 region has 17 residues. Germline V lookup: CDR1 SGDLS, CDR2 YYNGEE. CDR3 region: CASSTPRQGVNTGELFF. CDR3 sequence (DNA): TGTGCCAGCAGCACCCCTCGACAGGGGGTGAACACCGGGGAGCTGTTTTTT.

V and J are TRBV15 and TRBJ1-1, with D possibly TRBD1 on 5 matching bases. V was cut by 0 bases and J by 6 bases, with 8 bases left in between. CDR3 length: 13 amino acids. Germline CDR1 LNHNV, CDR2 YYDKDF (reference sequence). The CDR3 coding sequence is TGTGCCACCAGCAGAGATCAGGGCTCTGAAGCTTTCTTT. Its translation is CATSRDQGSEAFF.

The chain uses TRBV18 and TRBJ1-5, with D maybe TRBD1 (6 bases). Per the germline V gene, CDR1 is KGHSH and CDR2 is LQKENI. V was cut by 3 bases and J by 8 bases, with 14 bases left in between. CDR3 length: 14 residues. CDR3 sequence (DNA): TGTGCCAGCTCACCGGAACAGGGAAAGGAGCCCCAGCATTTT. This encodes CASSPEQGKEPQHF. Full variable domain (remainder filled in from reference TRBV18 and TRBJ1-5): NAGVMQNPRHLVRRRGQEARLRCSPMKGHSHVYWYRQLPEEGLKFMVYLQKENIIDESGMPKERFSAEFPKEGPSILRIQQVVRGDSAAYFCASSPEQGKEPQHFGDGTRLSIL.

Of note for this clone: This CDR3 is missing its conserved last phenylalanine or tryptophan, likely due to a read error. Because the CDR3's place on the DNA is in doubt, the DNA is left out and the CDR3 is given as listed by TCRdb. The rearrangement uses TRBV27 and TRBJ2-7; TRBD2, as called in the table, went unchecked against the DNA. The CDR3 is made up of 9 amino acids, end residues included. Germline CDR1 and CDR2: MNHEY and SMNVEV (reference sequence). The CDR3 protein is CASSPSTAL.

The V call is TRBV6-1, the J call TRBJ1-4, with D possibly TRBD1 on 5 matching bases. The ends were cut back, 8 bases at V and 3 bases at J, with 10 bases in the middle. The germline gives CDR1 MNHNS, CDR2 SASEGT. The CDR3 is made up of 13 amino acids. The CDR3 loop reads CASSRGPNEKLFF. CDR3 in DNA: TGTGCCAGCTCAAGGGGTCCTAATGAAAAACTGTTTTTT.

This clone was seen only once. The J gene is TRBJ2-7, the V gene TRBV2, with 13 bases identical to TRBD2. The CDR3 runs 15 residues. Germline-derived CDR1 and CDR2 are SNHLY and FYNNEI. After removal of 6 bases from V and 2 bases from J, the junction contained 4 bases not matched to a gene. The CDR3 region has the DNA TGTGCCAGCAGGGAGGGACTAGCGGGGACCTACGAGCAGTACTTC. Translating gives CASREGLAGTYEQYF.

V is TRBV15 and J is TRBJ1-2; D is unresolved. Looked up from germline, CDR1 is LNHNV and CDR2 is YYDKDF (reference sequence). This CDR3 contains 15 residues. V was pared by 3 bases and J by 8 bases, with 19 bases between. CDR3 protein: CATSSSALRRSGYTF. The CDR3 DNA is TGTGCCACCAGCAGTTCTGCCCTAAGGAGGAGCGGCTACACCTTC.

The rearrangement uses TRBV19 and TRBJ2-2; a possible D gene is TRBD2 (6 bases). The ends were cut back, 7 bases at V and 2 bases at J, with 20 bases in the middle. From germline, CDR1 is LNHDA and CDR2 SQIVND (reference sequence). The CDR3 length is 17 residues. The CDR3 DNA is TGTGCCAGTACCCTCGTGGGGGGACGGGTCAACACCGGGGAGCTGTTTTTT. Protein product: CASTLVGGRVNTGELFF.